This T cell receptor (beta chain) was captured in a study of shared clonotypes between healthy human individuals. CDR3 length equals 15 residues. V lost 2 bases and J lost 2, with 12 bases in between. Per germline, CDR1 SGHTA and CDR2 FQGTGA. Every one of the donors was a Caucasian adult that lived in Nashville, Tennessee. Points on this clone: What it recognizes is unknown.

General study results and limits: Across subsets, estimated richness was generally greater for naive than for memory populations. A handful of donors shared about 5% of their naive CD4 clonotypes.

Assay: immunoSEQ multiplex PCR; the TCRdb copy retains only in-frame clones and omits some. Found here are around 2.5 million clones, approximately 94% of them singletons; the top ten hold approximately 0.35%. J is TRBJ2-5 and V is TRBV7-3, with a weak D call TRBD2 (6 bases). The TCR comes from a man between 18 and 35 years old in good health. Some clones in this sample may be carry-over from other donors' samples. Source material: naive CD4+ T cells from PBMCs. The sample's subset: CD45RA+ positively selected. CDR3 region: CASSLGGGVQETQYF. As DNA, the CDR3 is TGTGCCAGCAGCTTAGGCGGCGGGGTTCAAGAGACCCAGTACTTC.